This TCR beta chain stems from a study of blood T cell repertoires in COVID-19. About the research overall: T cells, B-cell-depleted T cells, or PBMCs provided the cDNA or gDNA that served as material.

Per the study methods: Reference gene primer amplification in the assay estimated nucleated cell counts. The method was immunoSEQ multiplex PCR; TCRdb's version includes in-frame clones alone and lacks a portion of them. V and J calls plus clone size are reproduced from that table; the DNA served to infer D and trimming. The repertoire holds 180,000 or so clones, roughly 84% seen once, with over 7.5% in the top ten. Per the germline V gene, CDR1 is GTSNPN and CDR2 is SVGIG (reference sequence). Trimming left V 0 bases short and J 9 bases short, with 9 bases between. The CDR3 has 12 residues. The receptor's source is a woman older than 75 with acute or convalescent COVID-19. The chain carries TRBV30 and TRBJ2-1; the D is unclear. The sequencing input was peripheral blood. Here the CDR3 DNA reads TGTGCCTGGAGTGTATTAGGCGGTGAGCAGTTCTTC. The encoded protein is CAWSVLGGEQFF.